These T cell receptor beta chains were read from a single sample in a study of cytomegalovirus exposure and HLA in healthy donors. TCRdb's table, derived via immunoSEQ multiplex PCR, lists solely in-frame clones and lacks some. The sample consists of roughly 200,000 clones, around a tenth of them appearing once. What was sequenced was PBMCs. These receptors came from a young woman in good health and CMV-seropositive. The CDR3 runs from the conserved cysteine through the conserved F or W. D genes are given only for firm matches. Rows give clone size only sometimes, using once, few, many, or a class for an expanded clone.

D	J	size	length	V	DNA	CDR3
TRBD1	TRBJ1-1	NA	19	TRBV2	TGTGCCAGCAGGCCTTTCCCCTACTGGACAGGGGCTAGGAACACTGAAGCTTTCTTT	CASRPFPYWTGARNTEAFF
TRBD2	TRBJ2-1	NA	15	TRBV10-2	TGCGCCAGCAGCGTTACTAGCGGTCGGTACAATGAGCAGTTCTTC	CASSVTSGRYNEQFF
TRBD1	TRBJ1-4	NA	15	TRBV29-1	TGCAGCGTGATCTTCGGACAGGGAGACCCTGAAAAACTGTTTTTT	CSVIFGQGDPEKLFF
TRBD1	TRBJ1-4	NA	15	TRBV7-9	TGTGCCAGCAGCTACGAGGGGGCGAGGTTTGAAAAACTGTTTTTT	CASSYEGARFEKLFF
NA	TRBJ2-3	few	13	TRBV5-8	TGTGCCAGCGTACTGGCGGGCACAGATACGCAGTATTTT	CASVLAGTDTQYF
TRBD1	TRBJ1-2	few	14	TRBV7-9	TGTGCCAGCAGGGGAGACAGGGAGTACTATGGCTACACCTTC	CASRGDREYYGYTF
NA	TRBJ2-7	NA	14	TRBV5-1	TGCGCCAGCAGCTTAGGGGCTCAGTCCTACGAGCAGTACTTC	CASSLGAQSYEQYF
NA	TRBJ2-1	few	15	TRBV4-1	TGCGCCAGCAGCCAAGGAGACAGCAACTACAATGAGCAGTTCTTC	CASSQGDSNYNEQFF
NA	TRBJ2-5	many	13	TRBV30	TGTGCCTGGAGTCCTCAGACTCGCAAGACCCAGTACTTC	CAWSPQTRKTQYF
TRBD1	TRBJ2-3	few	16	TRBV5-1	TGCGCCAGCAGCGGGCAGACAGGGTATAGCACAGATACGCAGTATTTT	CASSGQTGYSTDTQYF
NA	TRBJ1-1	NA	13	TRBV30	TGTGCCTGGATAGTACAGGGAAGGGCTGAAGCTTTCTTT	CAWIVQGRAEAFF
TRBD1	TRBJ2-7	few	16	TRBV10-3	TGTGCCATCAGTGCTCCCCCGGGACAGGGAGGCTACGAGCAGTACTTC	CAISAPPGQGGYEQYF
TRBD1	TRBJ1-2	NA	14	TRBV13	TGTGCCAGCAGCTCTCCGGGACAGCATTATGGCTACACCTTC	CASSSPGQHYGYTF
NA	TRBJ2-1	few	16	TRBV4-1	TGCGCCAGCAGCCAAGCGTACCCTTTTGCGGCGAATGAGCAGTTCTTC	CASSQAYPFAANEQFF
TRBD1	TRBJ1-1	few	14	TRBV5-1	TGCGCCAGCAGCGCTACAGGGGGTGGGACTGAAGCTTTCTTT	CASSATGGGTEAFF
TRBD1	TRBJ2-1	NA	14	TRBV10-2	TGCGCCAGCAGTGAGGGGACAGCACACAATGAGCAGTTCTTC	CASSEGTAHNEQFF
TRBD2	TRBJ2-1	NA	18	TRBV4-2	TGTGCCAGCAGCCAAGATGCACTAGCGGGAGGGTGGGGCAATGAGCAGTTCTTC	CASSQDALAGGWGNEQFF
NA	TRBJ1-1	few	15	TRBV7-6	TGTGCCAGCAGCTTAGGCCTACAGGGCAGGACTGAAGCTTTCTTT	CASSLGLQGRTEAFF
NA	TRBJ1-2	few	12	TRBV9	TGTGCCAGCAGCGTAGCAGGGAATGGCTACACCTTC	CASSVAGNGYTF
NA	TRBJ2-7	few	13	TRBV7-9	TGTGCCAGCAGCCACGTTCCTAACTACGAGCAGTACTTC	CASSHVPNYEQYF
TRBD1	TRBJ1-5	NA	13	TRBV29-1	TGCAGCGTTGAAACAGGGGGCAATCAGCCCCAGCATTTT	CSVETGGNQPQHF
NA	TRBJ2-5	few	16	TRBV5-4	TGTGCCAGCAGCTTGGGGGCGGGTCCGTACCAAGAGACCCAGTACTTC	CASSLGAGPYQETQYF
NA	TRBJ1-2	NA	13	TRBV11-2	TGTGCCAGCAGCGTGGACAGTAACTATGGCTACACCTTC	CASSVDSNYGYTF
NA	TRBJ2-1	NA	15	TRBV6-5	TGTGCCAGCAGTTACGTCTTGGGACTTTACAATGAGCAGTTCTTC	CASSYVLGLYNEQFF